The 21 T cell receptor beta chains below all came from one sample that was sequenced in a study of T-cell reconstitution after alpha-beta-depleted transplantation in children. As it was prepared, the TCRbeta library received unique molecular identifiers. TCRdb called the PCR reads again in MiXCR, with one record for every CDR3 protein. The sample yields 350,000 to 500,000 distinct CDR3 sequences, 43% seen once. The material sequenced was PBMCs, taken before TCRalphabeta/CD19-depleted stem cell transplant. These receptors all come from a girl aged 2 to 9 with aplastic anemia, due to receive a stem cell transplant.

This clonotype was observed a single time. The V and J genes are TRBV11-3 and TRBJ2-1; D is uncertain. Germline CDR1 reads SGHNT; CDR2 reads YENEEA. V lost 3 bases, J lost 4 bases, and 7 bases lay in between. The CDR3 runs 13 residues. The CDR3, as DNA: TGTGCCAGCAGCTTGGGGATTTACAATGAGCAGTTCTTC. Amino acids: CASSLGIYNEQFF.

There are a few counts of this clonotype. This sequence joins TRBV20-1 and TRBJ2-5; 7 nucleotides line up with TRBD1. The CDR3 is 14 residues long. Germline V gives CDR1 DFQATT, CDR2 SNEGSKA (reference sequence). The junction had 9 bases not matched to a gene; V was cut back by 3 bases and J by 5 bases. CDR3 loop: CSASREPRGETQYF. Written as DNA, the CDR3 is TGCAGTGCTAGTCGAGAGCCCAGGGGGGAGACCCAGTACTTC.

Concerning this clonotype: Relative to the germline gene, one junction end is altered; a read error may explain this. The J gene is TRBJ2-1, the V gene TRBV12-3 or TRBV12-4; 10 bases fit TRBD2. This CDR3 contains 15 residues. The CDR3 region has the DNA TGTGCCAGCAGGGTAGCGGGGGGCGGATACAATGAGCATTTCTTC. Translation: CASRVAGGGYNEHFF.

The rearrangement joins TRBV7-2 to TRBJ2-3; either TRBD1 or TRBD2 may supply D (5 bases each). Trimming took off 1 base at V and 5 bases at J, with 13 bases between the two ends. This CDR3 has 15 residues. In germline, CDR1 is SGHTA, CDR2 FQGNSA. The CDR3 here is CASSLDGDRGDTQYF. The CDR3 nucleotides read TGTGCCAGCAGCTTAGACGGGGATAGGGGAGATACGCAGTATTTT.

This chain joins TRBV7-9 and TRBJ2-5; the match to TRBD1 covers 11 bases. Trimming at V came to 5 bases and at J to 12 bases, leaving 8 bases not matched to a gene. The germline V gene has CDR1 SEHNR and CDR2 FQNEAQ (reference sequence). This CDR3 region has 13 residues. Written as DNA, the CDR3 is TGTGCCAGCAGCGACGGGACAGGGGGAGAAGAGTACTTC. Translated, it gives CASSDGTGGEEYF.

The chain employs TRBV7-2 and TRBJ2-3; D call uncertain. Germline assignment: CDR1 SGHTA and CDR2 FQGNSA. V was shortened by 4 bases and J by 2 bases, with 13 bases between the two germline ends. This CDR3 region has 15 residues. CDR3 DNA: TGTGCCAGCAGCTCCAATGTTGGCGTCACAGATACGCAGTATTTT. This encodes CASSSNVGVTDTQYF.

This chain links TRBV6-2 or TRBV6-3 with TRBJ2-1; no clear D. CDR3 length: 15 residues. Between the trimmed V and J ends, which lost 3 bases and 7 bases, there was a span of 16 bases. Germline CDR1 reads MNHEY; CDR2 reads SVGEGT. The DNA of the CDR3 is TGTGCCAGCAGTTATAACGGTCTAGAATCGAATGAGCAGTTCTTC. Protein product: CASSYNGLESNEQFF.

V gene TRBV20-1 combines with J gene TRBJ1-4, with D unresolved. CDR1 is DFQATT, CDR2 SNEGSKA, per germline (reference sequence). The length of the CDR3 is 14 residues. V gave up 5 bases and J gave up 4 bases, with 14 bases separating them. Here the CDR3 reads CSAFSGPFNEKLFF. CDR3 nucleotide sequence: TGCAGTGCTTTCTCGGGCCCCTTTAATGAAAAACTGTTTTTT.

CDR3 in DNA: TGTGCCAGCAGTGCCAGTCGGCGCCTTTCTTCCTACGAGCAGTACTTC. This codes for CASSASRRLSSYEQYF. This chain joins TRBV2 and TRBJ2-7; D remains ambiguous. V lost 4 bases to trimming and J lost 1 base, with 17 bases between them. CDR1 and CDR2 from the germline V gene are SNHLY and FYNNEI. This CDR3 contains 16 residues.

V usage is TRBV30 and J usage is TRBJ1-5; D is unresolved. V shed 1 base and J shed 3 bases, with 7 bases lying between them. The CDR3 extends over 13 amino acids. CDR1 is GTSNPN and CDR2 is SVGIG in the germline V gene (reference sequence). CDR3 DNA sequence: TGTGCCTGGAGTGAGGGTTCCAATCAGCCCCAGCATTTT. It specifies CAWSEGSNQPQHF.

This clonotype was seen many times. The CDR3 DNA is TGCAGTGCTAGAGACATTGATAGCGGGACCGGGGAGCTGTTTTTT. It encodes CSARDIDSGTGELFF. The V call is TRBV20-1, the J call TRBJ2-2; 7 bases line up with TRBD2. The germline CDR1 and CDR2 sequences are DFQATT and SNEGSKA (reference sequence). This CDR3 is 15 amino acids long. V lost 0 bases and J lost 5; bases outside the gene matches: 6.

The table lists this clonotype with a few counts. V and J are TRBV20-1 and TRBJ2-3; D gene uncertain. The CDR3 is made up of 13 amino acids. V was pared by 6 bases and J by 0 bases, with 10 bases between. Germline V CDR1 and CDR2: DFQATT, SNEGSKA (reference sequence). The CDR3 region is CSAYPRSTDTQYF. The CDR3 nucleotides are TGCAGTGCCTACCCTAGGAGCACAGATACGCAGTATTTT.

Only a few counts were recorded for this clonotype. At one end the junction does not follow the germline gene, possibly because of a read error. V is TRBV7-9 and J is TRBJ2-2; no definite D call. The CDR3 loop spans 14 amino acids. Germline V gene lookup returns CDR1 SEHNR and CDR2 FQNEAQ (reference sequence). DNA for the CDR3: TGTGCCAGCAGCTTCCCAGCGAAAACCGGGGAGCTGTTTTTT. Translation: CASSFPAKTGELFF. Complete variable domain (other parts from reference TRBV7-9 and TRBJ2-2): DTGVSQNPRHKITKRGQNVTFRCDPISEHNRLYWYRQTLGQGPEFLTYFQNEAQLEKSRLLSDRFSAERPKGSFSTLEIQRTEQGDSAMYLCASSFPAKTGELFFGEGSRLTVL.

This clonotype appeared a few times. V and J are TRBV20-1 and TRBJ2-4; D ambiguous. Trimming pared 3 bases from V and 1 base from J, leaving 22 bases between. Germline V gives CDR1 DFQATT, CDR2 SNEGSKA (reference sequence). The CDR3 is made up of 18 amino acids. The CDR3 nucleotides read TGCAGTGCTAGTCGTGTATCCCAAGGTCCTCTTGCCAAAAACATTCAGTACTTC. This translates into CSASRVSQGPLAKNIQYF.

This clonotype was recorded many times. The chain carries TRBV4-1 and TRBJ2-7; perhaps TRBD1 as D (6 bases). The germline V gene encodes CDR1 MGHRA and CDR2 YSYEKL. Trimming removed 0 bases from V and 3 bases from J, with 15 bases in between. The CDR3 spans 16 residues. The CDR3 DNA follows: TGCGCCAGCAGCCAAGATCGGTTCGGGGACATCTACGAGCAGTACTTC. Its translation: CASSQDRFGDIYEQYF.

In this sample, this clonotype turned up once. V gene TRBV30 combines with J gene TRBJ2-7, with D possibly TRBD2 on 5 matching bases. Trimming pared 0 bases from V and 5 bases from J, leaving 5 bases between. The CDR3 has 11 residues. Germline V CDR1 and CDR2: GTSNPN, SVGIG (reference sequence). The CDR3 sequence is CAWSVGDEQYF. For the CDR3, the DNA is TGTGCCTGGAGTGTCGGGGACGAGCAGTACTTC.

This clonotype was seen ten or more times. The chain joins TRBV29-1 to TRBJ2-7; TRBD1 is a possible D gene (6 bases). CDR3 length equals 14 residues. Trimming left V 5 bases short and J 6 bases short, with 20 bases between. The germline V gene encodes CDR1 SQVTM and CDR2 ANQGSEA. The CDR3 bases are TGCAGCGTTAATCCGGGACATCGAACTTCCGAGCAGTACTTC. Its protein is CSVNPGHRTSEQYF.

This clonotype was counted only a few times. V usage is TRBV5-1 and J usage is TRBJ2-7; the match to TRBD1 covers 7 bases. Germline loops: CDR1 SGHRS, CDR2 YFSETQ. This CDR3 comprises 16 residues. Trimming took 0 bases from V and 3 from J; bases not matched to a gene: 9. In DNA form, the CDR3 reads TGCGCCAGCAGCTTGGACGGACAGGCATTCATCTACGAGCAGTACTTC. Amino acids: CASSLDGQAFIYEQYF.

This chain links TRBV6-1 with TRBJ1-1; possible D gene TRBD1, 5 bases. CDR3 length: 14 amino acids. The ends were cut back, 8 bases at V and 3 bases at J, with 16 bases in the middle. Germline assignment: CDR1 MNHNS and CDR2 SASEGT. The CDR3 DNA sequence: TGTGCCAGCGTAAAACTCGTGGGGGACACTGAAGCTTTCTTT. Its translation is CASVKLVGDTEAFF.

This clonotype was found a few times. This rearrangement joins TRBV11-2 to TRBJ1-4; 7 positions agree with TRBD1. The J segment lost 0 bases and the V segment lost 2 bases, leaving 15 bases of the junction unmatched. The germline V gene has CDR1 SGHAT and CDR2 FQNNGV. The CDR3 runs to 20 residues. For the CDR3, the DNA is TGTGCCAGCAGCTTAAATCCTGGGACAGTAGTTTCTGCAACTAATGAAAAACTGTTTTTT. This gives the protein CASSLNPGTVVSATNEKLFF.

This clonotype has at least ten counts. The V gene is TRBV20-1, the J gene TRBJ2-4; D is unclear. V was cut by 3 bases and J by 7 bases, with 7 bases left in between. The CDR3 spans 11 residues. CDR1 DFQATT and CDR2 SNEGSKA come from the germline V gene (reference sequence). CDR3 protein: CSASMGNIQYF. Here the CDR3 DNA reads TGCAGTGCTAGCATGGGGAACATTCAGTACTTC.